This T cell receptor beta chain comes out of a study of blood T cell repertoires in COVID-19. Study-level background: The analysed material was cDNA or gDNA that came from T cells, B-cell-depleted T cells, or PBMCs.

Original data processing: Quantification of nucleated cells was approximated via reference gene primer amplification. TCRdb's table, derived via immunoSEQ multiplex PCR, lists solely in-frame clones and lacks some. The V and J calls and clone size are taken from that table; D and trimming were inferred from the DNA. The sample carries 75,000 to 90,000 clones, roughly 85% recorded once. This TCR was sampled from a human donor in a cohort sampled during active COVID-19. Sequencing used peripheral blood.

The CDR3: CASSSRTGGSYNEQFF. The DNA of the CDR3 is TGTGCCAGCAGTTCGCGGACAGGGGGGTCCTACAATGAGCAGTTCTTC. The rearrangement uses TRBV6-5 and TRBJ2-1, with 10 bases that match TRBD1. The CDR3 sequence is 16 residues long. CDR1 MNHEY and CDR2 SVGAGI come from the germline V gene. After removal of 4 bases from V and 1 base from J, the junction contained 4 bases not matched to a gene.